This T cell receptor beta chain is from a study of cytomegalovirus exposure and HLA in healthy donors. Whole-study results and caveats: Later analysis revealed greater clonal expansion in HLA-associated TCR beta chains than in equally common others. Within the data, a cluster of highly shared sequence variants was likely a sequencing artifact.

The germline gives CDR1 MNHEY, CDR2 SVGAGI. Losses at the gene ends were 8 bases for V and 5 bases for J; bases not matched to a gene: 8. This CDR3 has 13 amino acids. This PCR relied on a set of 60 Vbeta primers and 13 Jbeta primers. In the source study's methods: An analysis performed later counted about 80 million unique TCR beta chains (around 10 million of them shared). Profiled with immunoSEQ multiplex PCR; TCRdb holds only in-frame clones, not every one. The DNA gave D and trimming, while V, J and clone size come from that table. The table has about 82,000 clones, roughly 72% seen once. This clone has just a few counts. Its antigen is not identified.

The V call is TRBV6-5, the J call TRBJ1-2; 7 nucleotides match TRBD1. The sequence came from a woman aged 50 to 60 in good health and CMV-seropositive. Sequencing was done on a sample of PBMCs. Written as DNA, the CDR3 is TGTGCCAGCGGCGACAGGGAAGTTTATGGCTACACCTTC. Translated, it gives CASGDREVYGYTF.